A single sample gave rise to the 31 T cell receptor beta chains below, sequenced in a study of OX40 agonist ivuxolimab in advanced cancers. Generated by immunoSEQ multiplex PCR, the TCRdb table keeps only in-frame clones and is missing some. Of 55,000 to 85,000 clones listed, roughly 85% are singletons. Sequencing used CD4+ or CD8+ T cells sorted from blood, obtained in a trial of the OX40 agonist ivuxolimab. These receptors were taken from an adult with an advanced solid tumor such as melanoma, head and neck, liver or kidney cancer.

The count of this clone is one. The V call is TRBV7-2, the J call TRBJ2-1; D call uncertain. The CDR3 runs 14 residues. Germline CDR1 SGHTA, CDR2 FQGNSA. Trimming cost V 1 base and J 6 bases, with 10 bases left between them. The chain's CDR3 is CASSLEFTGNEQFF. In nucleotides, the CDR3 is TGTGCCAGCAGCTTAGAGTTCACGGGCAATGAGCAGTTCTTC. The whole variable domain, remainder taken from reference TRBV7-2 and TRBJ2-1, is GAGVSQSPSNKVTEKGKDVELRCDPISGHTALYWYRQSLGQGLEFLIYFQGNSAPDKSGLPSDRFSAERTGGSVSTLTIQRTQQEDSAVYLCASSLEFTGNEQFFGPGTRLTVL.

CDR3 sequence reads: CASSISRGEQFF. CDR3 nucleotide sequence: TGTGCCAGCAGCATCTCTCGGGGTGAGCAGTTCTTC. The chain links TRBV11-3 to TRBJ2-1; D may be TRBD2 (5 bases). V was cut by 5 bases and J by 9 bases, with 11 bases left in between. The germline V gene has CDR1 SGHNT and CDR2 YENEEA. The CDR3 consists of 12 residues. Full variable domain (remainder filled in from reference TRBV11-3 and TRBJ2-1): EAGVVQSPRYKIIEKKQPVAFWCNPISGHNTLYWYLQNLGQGPELLIRYENEEAVDDSQLPKDRFSAERLKGVDSTLKIQPAELGDSAVYLCASSISRGEQFFGPGTRLTVL.

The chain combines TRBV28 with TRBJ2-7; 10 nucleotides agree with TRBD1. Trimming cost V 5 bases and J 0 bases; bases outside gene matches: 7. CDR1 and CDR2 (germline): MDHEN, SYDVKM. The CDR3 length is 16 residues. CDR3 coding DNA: TGTGCCAGCAGTAAACCGGGACAGGGGCCCTCCTACGAGCAGTACTTC. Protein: CASSKPGQGPSYEQYF.

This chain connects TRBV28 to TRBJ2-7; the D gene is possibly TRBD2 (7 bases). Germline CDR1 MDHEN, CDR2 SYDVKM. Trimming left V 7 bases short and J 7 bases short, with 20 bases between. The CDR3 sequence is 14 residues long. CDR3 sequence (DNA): TGTGCCAGCACCCGAGGGGGGGCAGGGAGAGAGCAGTACTTC. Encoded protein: CASTRGGAGREQYF.

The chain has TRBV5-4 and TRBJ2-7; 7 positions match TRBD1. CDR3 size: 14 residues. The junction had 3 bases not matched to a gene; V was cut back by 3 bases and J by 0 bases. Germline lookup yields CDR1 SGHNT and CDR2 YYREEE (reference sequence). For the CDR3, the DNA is TGTGCCAGCAGCTCCGGACAGGCCTCCTACGAGCAGTACTTC. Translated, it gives CASSSGQASYEQYF.

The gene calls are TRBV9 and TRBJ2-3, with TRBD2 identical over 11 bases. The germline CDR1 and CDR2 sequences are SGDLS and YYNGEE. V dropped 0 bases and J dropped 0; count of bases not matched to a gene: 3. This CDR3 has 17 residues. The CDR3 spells CASSVGGTSGSTDTQYF. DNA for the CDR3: TGTGCCAGCAGCGTAGGGGGGACTAGCGGAAGCACAGATACGCAGTATTTT. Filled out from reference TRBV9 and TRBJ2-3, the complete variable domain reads DSGVTQTPKHLITATGQRVTLRCSPRSGDLSVYWYQQSLDQGLQFLIQYYNGEERAKGNILERFSAQQFPDLHSELNLSSLELGDSALYFCASSVGGTSGSTDTQYFGPGTRLTVL.

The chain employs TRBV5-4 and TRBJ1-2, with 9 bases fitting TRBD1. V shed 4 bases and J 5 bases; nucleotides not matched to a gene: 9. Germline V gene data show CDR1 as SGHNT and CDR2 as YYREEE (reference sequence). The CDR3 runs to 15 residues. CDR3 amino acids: CASSTDRGSTYGYTF. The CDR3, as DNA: TGTGCCAGCAGCACGGACAGGGGATCTACTTATGGCTACACCTTC.

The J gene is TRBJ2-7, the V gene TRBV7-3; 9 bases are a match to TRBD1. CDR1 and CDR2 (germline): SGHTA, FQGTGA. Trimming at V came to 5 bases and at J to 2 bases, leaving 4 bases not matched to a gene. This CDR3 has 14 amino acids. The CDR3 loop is CASSPGQGPYEQYF. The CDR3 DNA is TGTGCCAGCAGCCCGGGACAGGGTCCCTACGAGCAGTACTTC.

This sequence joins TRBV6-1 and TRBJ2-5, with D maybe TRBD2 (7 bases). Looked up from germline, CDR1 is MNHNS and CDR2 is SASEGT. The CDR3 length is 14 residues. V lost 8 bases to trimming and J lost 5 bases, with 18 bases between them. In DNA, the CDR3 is TGTGCCAGCTCTGGGGGGGGGCAGCGGGAGACCCAGTACTTC. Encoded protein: CASSGGGQRETQYF.

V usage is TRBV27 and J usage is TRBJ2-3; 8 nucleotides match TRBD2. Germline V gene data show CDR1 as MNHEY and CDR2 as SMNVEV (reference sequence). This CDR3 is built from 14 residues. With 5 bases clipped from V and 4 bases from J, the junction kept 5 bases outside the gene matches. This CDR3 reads CASSPETSADTQYF. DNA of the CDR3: TGTGCCAGCAGTCCCGAGACTAGCGCAGATACGCAGTATTTT.

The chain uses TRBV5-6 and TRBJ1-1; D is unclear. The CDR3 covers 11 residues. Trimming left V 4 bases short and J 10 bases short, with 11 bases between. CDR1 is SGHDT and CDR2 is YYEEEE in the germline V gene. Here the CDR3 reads CASSTGARAFF. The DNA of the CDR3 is TGTGCCAGCAGCACTGGAGCGCGAGCTTTCTTT.

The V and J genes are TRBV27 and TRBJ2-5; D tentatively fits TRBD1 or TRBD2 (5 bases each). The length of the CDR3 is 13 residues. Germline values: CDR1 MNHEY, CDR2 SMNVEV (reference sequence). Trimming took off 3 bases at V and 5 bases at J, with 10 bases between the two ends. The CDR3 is CASSLGVFETQYF. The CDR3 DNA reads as TGTGCCAGCAGTTTGGGGGTCTTCGAGACCCAGTACTTC.

CDR3 region: CASGRGGAGELFF. As DNA, the CDR3 is TGCGCCAGCGGGCGGGGAGGAGCCGGGGAGCTGTTTTTT. The genes are TRBV10-1 and TRBJ2-2, with a tentative D call TRBD2 (6 bases). Germline V gene sequence: CDR1 WNHNN, CDR2 SYGVQD (reference sequence). Trimming stripped 8 bases from V and 6 bases from J, with 13 bases between. The CDR3 has 13 residues.

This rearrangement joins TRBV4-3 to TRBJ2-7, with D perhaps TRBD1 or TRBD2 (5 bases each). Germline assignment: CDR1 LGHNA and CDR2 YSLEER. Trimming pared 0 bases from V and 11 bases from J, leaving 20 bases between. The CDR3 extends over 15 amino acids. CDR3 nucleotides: TGCGCCAGCAGCCAAGATGTAACCCTTACGGGACGGAAGTACTTC. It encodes CASSQDVTLTGRKYF.

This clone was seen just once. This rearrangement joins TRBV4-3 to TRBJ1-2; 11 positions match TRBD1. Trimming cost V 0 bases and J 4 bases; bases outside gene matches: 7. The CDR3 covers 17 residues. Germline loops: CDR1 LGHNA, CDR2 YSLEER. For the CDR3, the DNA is TGCGCCAGCAGCCAAGATCCACCGGGACAGGGGGTCTATGGCTACACCTTC. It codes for CASSQDPPGQGVYGYTF.

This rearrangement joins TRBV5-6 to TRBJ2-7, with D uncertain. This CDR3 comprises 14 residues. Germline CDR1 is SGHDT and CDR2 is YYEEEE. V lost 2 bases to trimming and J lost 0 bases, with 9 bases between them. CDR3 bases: TGTGCCAGCAGCTTAAGGCCGAGCTCCTACGAGCAGTACTTC. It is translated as CASSLRPSSYEQYF.

The DNA for the CDR3 is TGTGCCAGCAGCTTAGGTGGACTTGTCACAGATACGCAGTATTTT. Translated, it gives CASSLGGLVTDTQYF. The chain is built from TRBV7-8 and TRBJ2-3; a possible D gene is TRBD2 (5 bases). The CDR3 loop spans 15 amino acids. Looked up from germline, CDR1 is SGHVS and CDR2 is FQNEAQ. The V end lost 1 base, the J end lost 2 bases, and 10 bases lay between the germline ends.

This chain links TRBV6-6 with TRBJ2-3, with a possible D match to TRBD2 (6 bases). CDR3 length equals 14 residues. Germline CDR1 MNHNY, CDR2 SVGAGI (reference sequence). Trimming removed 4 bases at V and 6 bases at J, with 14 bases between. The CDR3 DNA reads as TGTGCCAGCAGTTCCCAGCGTGCGGGGGATACGCAGTATTTT. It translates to CASSSQRAGDTQYF.

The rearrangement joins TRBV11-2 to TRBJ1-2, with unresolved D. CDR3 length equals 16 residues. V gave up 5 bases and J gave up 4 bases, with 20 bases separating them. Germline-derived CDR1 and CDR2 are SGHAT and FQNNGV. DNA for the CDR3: TGTGCCAGCAGCCACCTCCGGGCCTTACAGACCTATGGCTACACCTTC. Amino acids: CASSHLRALQTYGYTF.

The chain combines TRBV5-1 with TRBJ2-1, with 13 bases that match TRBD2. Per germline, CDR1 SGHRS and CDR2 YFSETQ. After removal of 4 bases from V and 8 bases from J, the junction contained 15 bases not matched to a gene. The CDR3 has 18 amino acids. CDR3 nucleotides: TGCGCCAGCAGCATACCTAGGACTAGCGGGAGAGGCGGTCATGAGCAGTTCTTC. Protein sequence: CASSIPRTSGRGGHEQFF.

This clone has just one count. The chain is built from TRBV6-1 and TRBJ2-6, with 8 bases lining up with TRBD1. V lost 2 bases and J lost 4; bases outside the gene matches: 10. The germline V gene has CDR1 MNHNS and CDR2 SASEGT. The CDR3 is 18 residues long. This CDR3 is CASSERETGEAGANVLTF. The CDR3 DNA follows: TGTGCCAGCAGTGAAAGGGAGACAGGGGAAGCCGGGGCCAACGTCCTGACTTTC.

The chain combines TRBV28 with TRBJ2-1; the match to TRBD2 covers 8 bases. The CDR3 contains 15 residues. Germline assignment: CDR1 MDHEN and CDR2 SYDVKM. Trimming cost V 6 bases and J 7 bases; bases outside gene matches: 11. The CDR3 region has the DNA TGTGCCAGCAGAAATGGACTAGCAGGCCAGAATGAGCAGTTCTTC. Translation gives CASRNGLAGQNEQFF.

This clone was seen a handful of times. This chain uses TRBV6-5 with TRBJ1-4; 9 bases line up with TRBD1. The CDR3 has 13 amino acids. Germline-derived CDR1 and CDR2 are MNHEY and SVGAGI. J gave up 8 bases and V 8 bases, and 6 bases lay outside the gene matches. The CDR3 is CASRGQGVEKLFF. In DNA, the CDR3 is TGTGCCAGCCGGGGACAGGGAGTGGAAAAACTGTTTTTT.

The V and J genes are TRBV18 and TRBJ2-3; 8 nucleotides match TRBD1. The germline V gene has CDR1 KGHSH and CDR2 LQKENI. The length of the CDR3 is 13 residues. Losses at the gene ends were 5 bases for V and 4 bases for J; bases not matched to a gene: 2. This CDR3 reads CASSAQGADTQYF. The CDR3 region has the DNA TGTGCCAGCTCAGCACAGGGGGCAGATACGCAGTATTTT.

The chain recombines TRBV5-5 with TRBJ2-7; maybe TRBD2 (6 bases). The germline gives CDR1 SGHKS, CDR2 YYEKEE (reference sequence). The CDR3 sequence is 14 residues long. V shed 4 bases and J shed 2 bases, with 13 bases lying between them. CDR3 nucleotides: TGTGCCAGCAGCCCCCGGGACTTCGCCTACGAGCAGTACTTC. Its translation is CASSPRDFAYEQYF.

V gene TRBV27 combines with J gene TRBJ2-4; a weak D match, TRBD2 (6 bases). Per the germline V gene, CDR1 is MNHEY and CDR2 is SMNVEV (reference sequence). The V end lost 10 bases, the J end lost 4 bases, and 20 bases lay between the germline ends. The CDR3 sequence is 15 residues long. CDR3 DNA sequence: TGTGCCACCCCCATCCGAAGGGAGGTGAAAAACATTCAGTACTTC. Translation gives CATPIRREVKNIQYF.

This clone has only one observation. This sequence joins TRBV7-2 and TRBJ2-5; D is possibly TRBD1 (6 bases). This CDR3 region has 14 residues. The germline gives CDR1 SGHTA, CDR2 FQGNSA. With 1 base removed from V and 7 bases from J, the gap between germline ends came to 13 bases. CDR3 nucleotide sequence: TGTGCCAGCAGCTTAGGGGCAGGGGCCGGGACCCAGTACTTC. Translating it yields CASSLGAGAGTQYF.

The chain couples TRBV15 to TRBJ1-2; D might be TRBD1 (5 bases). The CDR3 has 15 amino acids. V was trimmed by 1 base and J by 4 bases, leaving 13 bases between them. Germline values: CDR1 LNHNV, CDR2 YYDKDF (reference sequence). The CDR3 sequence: CATSRVGDRVYGYTF. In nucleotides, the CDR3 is TGTGCCACCAGCAGAGTGGGGGACCGCGTCTATGGCTACACCTTC. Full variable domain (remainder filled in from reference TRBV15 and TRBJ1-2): DAMVIQNPRYQVTQFGKPVTLSCSQTLNHNVMYWYQQKSSQAPKLLFHYYDKDFNNEADTPDNFQSRRPNTSFCFLDIRSPGLGDTAMYLCATSRVGDRVYGYTFGSGTRLTVV.

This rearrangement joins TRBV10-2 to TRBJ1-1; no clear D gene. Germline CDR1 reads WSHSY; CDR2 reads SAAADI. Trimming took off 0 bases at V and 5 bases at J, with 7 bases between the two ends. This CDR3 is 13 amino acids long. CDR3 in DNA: TGCGCCAGCAGTGAGTCGGTAGCAACTGAAGCTTTCTTT. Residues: CASSESVATEAFF.

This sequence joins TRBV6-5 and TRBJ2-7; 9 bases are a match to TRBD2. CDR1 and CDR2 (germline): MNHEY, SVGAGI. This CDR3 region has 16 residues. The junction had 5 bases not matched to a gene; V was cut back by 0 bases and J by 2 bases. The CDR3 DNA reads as TGTGCCAGCAGTTACTCGCGACTAGCGGAGCCCTACGAGCAGTACTTC. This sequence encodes CASSYSRLAEPYEQYF.

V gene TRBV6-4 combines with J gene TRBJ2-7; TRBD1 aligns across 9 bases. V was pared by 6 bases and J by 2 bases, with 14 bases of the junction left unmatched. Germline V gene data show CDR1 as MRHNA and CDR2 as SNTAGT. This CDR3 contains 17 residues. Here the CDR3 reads CASRDRNPGTGPYEQYF. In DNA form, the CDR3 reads TGTGCCAGCAGAGACAGGAACCCCGGGACAGGGCCCTACGAGCAGTACTTC.